This entry features one T cell receptor (beta chain) sequence. A library of TCRbeta sequences, prepared with unique molecular identifiers, was generated. Via MiXCR, TCRdb re-called the PCR reads, giving one row per CDR3 protein. The table has roughly 610,000 distinct CDR3 sequences, roughly a tenth seen once; the top ten hold about 4%. This sample was taken from a study of T-cell reconstitution after alpha-beta-depleted transplantation in children. V lost 3 bases and J lost 2, with 13 bases in between. The CDR3 contains 15 residues. The rearrangement joins TRBV12-3 or TRBV12-4 to TRBJ2-5; possible D gene TRBD2, 6 bases. Source: PBMCs from the stem cell graft donor, taken from the stem cell graft. This TCR was recovered from a human donor who donated a stem cell graft to a child with acute myeloid leukemia. In nucleotides, the CDR3 is TGTGCCAGCAGTTTCGGGGGAGGCTGGCAAGAGACCCAGTACTTC. Protein product: CASSFGGGWQETQYF.